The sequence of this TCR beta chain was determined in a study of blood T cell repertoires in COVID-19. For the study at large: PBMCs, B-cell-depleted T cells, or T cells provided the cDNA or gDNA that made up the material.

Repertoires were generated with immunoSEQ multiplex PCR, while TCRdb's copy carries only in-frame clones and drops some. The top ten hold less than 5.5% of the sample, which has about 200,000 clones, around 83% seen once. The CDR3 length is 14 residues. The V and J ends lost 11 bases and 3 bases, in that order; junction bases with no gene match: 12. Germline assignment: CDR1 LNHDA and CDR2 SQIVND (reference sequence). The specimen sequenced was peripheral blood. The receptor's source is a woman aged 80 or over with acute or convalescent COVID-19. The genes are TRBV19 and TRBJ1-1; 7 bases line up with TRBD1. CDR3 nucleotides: TGTGCCTCATCGGGACAGACTTTGCACACTGAAGCTTTCTTT. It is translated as CASSGQTLHTEAFF. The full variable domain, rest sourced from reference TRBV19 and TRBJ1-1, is DGGITQSPKYLFRKEGQNVTLSCEQNLNHDAMYWYRQDPGQGLRLIYYSQIVNDFQKGDIAEGYSVSREKKESFPLTVTSAQKNPTAFYLCASSGQTLHTEAFFGQGTRLTVV.